This is a list of T cell receptor beta chains from one sample in a study of blood T cell repertoires in COVID-19. Some clones are missing from TCRdb's copy, which holds only in-frame ones; the method was immunoSEQ multiplex PCR. Among tens of thousands of clones listed, over 90% were seen once. The sequenced sample was peripheral blood. The receptors originated from a human donor in a cohort sampled during active COVID-19. The CDR3 runs from the conserved cysteine through the conserved F or W. Each record gives: D gene, clone size, J gene, V gene, CDR3 length, CDR3 DNA, CDR3 protein. The D gene is left open where the match is weak. Part of the rows lack a size; the others show once, few, many or a class for expanded clones.

. | . | TRBJ1-6 | TRBV6-7 | 14 | TGTGCCAGCAGCCCCGACAGGCCATTCACACCCCTCCACTTT | CASSPDRPFTPLHF
TRBD1 | . | TRBJ2-3 | TRBV4-1 | 17 | TGCGCCAGCAGACCTCGGGGGGACAGGGGGCTTGTAGATACGCAGTATTTT | CASRPRGDRGLVDTQYF
. | . | TRBJ1-2 | TRBV6-2/TRBV6-3 | 13 | TGTGCCAGCAGTATGGAGTTTAACTATGGCTACACCTTC | CASSMEFNYGYTF
. | . | TRBJ2-6 | TRBV4-3 | 17 | TGCGCCAGCAGCCAAGATCCAGTCGACTCTGGGGCCAACGTCCTGACTTTC | CASSQDPVDSGANVLTF
. | . | TRBJ1-3 | TRBV7-9 | 18 | TGTGCCAGCAGCTTAGTATCCTGGACTCCTGCGGCGGGAAACACCATATATTTT | CASSLVSWTPAAGNTIYF
. | . | TRBJ2-2 | TRBV11-2 | 15 | TGTGCCAGCAGCTTGATTTCGGGGATTGCCGGGGAGCTGTTTTTT | CASSLISGIAGELFF
TRBD1 | few | TRBJ2-6 | TRBV5-1 | 17 | TGCGCCAGCAGCTCACAAGGACAGGGGACCGGGGCCAACGTCCTGACTTTC | CASSSQGQGTGANVLTF
TRBD1 | . | TRBJ2-1 | TRBV27 | 13 | TGTGCCAGCAGTAGGGACAGTTACAATGAGCAGTTCTTC | CASSRDSYNEQFF
TRBD1 | once | TRBJ1-3 | TRBV6-5 | 12 | TGTGCCAATGGACAGGACTCAAGGACCATATATTTT | CANGQDSRTIYF
. | . | TRBJ1-2 | TRBV15 | 14 | TGTGCCACCAGCGCGGCACTGCCAAGCTATGGCTACACCTTC | CATSAALPSYGYTF
TRBD1 | . | TRBJ2-7 | TRBV5-1 | 16 | TGCGCCAGCAGCTTGGATTTTGAACAGGGGGCTGGAGAGCAGTACTTC | CASSLDFEQGAGEQYF
. | . | TRBJ1-2 | TRBV7-2 | 15 | TGTGCCAGCAGTCTCCTGGGCACCTTCGCGTATGGCTACACCTTC | CASSLLGTFAYGYTF
. | . | TRBJ2-2 | TRBV7-8 | 15 | TGTGCCAGCAGCAGGGGCCTACAGAACACCGGGGAGCTGTTTTTT | CASSRGLQNTGELFF
. | . | TRBJ2-7 | TRBV12-3/TRBV12-4 | 13 | TGTGCCAGCAGTTTAACGGGTACCTACGAGCAGTACTTC | CASSLTGTYEQYF
. | . | TRBJ2-5 | TRBV3-1/TRBV3-2 | 15 | TGTGCCAGCAGCCAAGAATTAGGGAGGCAAGAGACCCAGTACTTC | CASSQELGRQETQYF
. | . | TRBJ1-3 | TRBV11-2 | 13 | TGTGCCAGCAGTAGTGCGTCTGGAAACACCATATATTTT | CASSSASGNTIYF
TRBD2 | . | TRBJ2-1 | TRBV7-8 | 14 | TGTGCCAGCAGCCTGGGGGGGTTCGTCAATGAGCAGTTCTTC | CASSLGGFVNEQFF
. | . | TRBJ2-7 | TRBV24-1 | 13 | TGTGCCACCAGTGCCCTAACAGGTGGCGAGCAGTACTTC | CATSALTGGEQYF
TRBD1 | . | TRBJ2-5 | TRBV6-5 | 16 | TGTGCCAGCAGTTACTCGCCGGGACAGGGACAAGAGACCCAGTACTTC | CASSYSPGQGQETQYF
TRBD1 | . | TRBJ1-2 | TRBV19 | 13 | TGTGCCAGCCAGGGACAGACCCGCTATGGCTACACCTTC | CASQGQTRYGYTF
. | . | TRBJ2-5 | TRBV29-1 | 13 | TGCAGTGATCTCTCGGGATTGGGGGAGACCCAGTACTTC | CSDLSGLGETQYF